The present T cell receptor beta chain was sequenced within a study of blood T cells in healthy people across ages. Findings of the study overall: A roughly linear fall in TCR beta diversity per million T cells was seen with increasing age.

With a J-beta primer mix and a sample-barcoded 5' primer, a second PCR ran 7 to 11 cycles. Each CDR3 protein is one row after TCRdb ran MiXCR on the 5' RACE reads. The data show 2 million or so distinct CDR3 sequences, around half seen once. A few counts support this clonotype. Its antigen is unknown. Germline CDR1 is SGHTA and CDR2 is FQGNSA. This CDR3 comprises 14 residues. V gave up 6 bases and J gave up 0 bases, with 12 bases separating them. The TCR comes from a woman aged 40 to 55 in good health. Material for sequencing was blood. This sequence joins TRBV7-2 and TRBJ2-7; the D gene could be TRBD1 or TRBD2 (5 bases each). The CDR3 spells CASSFEGSSYEQYF. CDR3 DNA sequence: TGTGCCAGCAGTTTCGAGGGGAGCTCCTACGAGCAGTACTTC.